This T cell receptor beta chain appears in the sequencing data of a study of early T cells in non-severe SARS-CoV-2 infection. The CDR3 covers 17 residues. The V end was cut by 6 bases, the J end by 3 bases, with 23 bases between. Germline assignment: CDR1 MNHNY and CDR2 SVGAGI (reference sequence). This clonotype was observed a few times. Attachment of unique molecular identifiers was made to individual cDNA molecules. Each CDR3 protein gets one entry after TCRdb re-called the 5' RACE reads with MiXCR. The data contain 70,000 to 90,000 distinct CDR3 sequences, over 9.5% of them seen just once; the ten biggest clones take up 8%.

The clonotype was recovered from an adult who was a healthcare worker with PCR-confirmed SARS-CoV-2 infection or an uninfected control (not recorded which). The V and J genes are TRBV6-6 and TRBJ1-2, with D maybe TRBD1 (6 bases). The sample in question was whole blood, obtained at baseline. The CDR3 spells CASSYRLSAGADYGYTF. DNA for the CDR3: TGTGCCAGCAGCTACCGGCTCTCAGCGGGGGCGGACTATGGCTACACCTTC.